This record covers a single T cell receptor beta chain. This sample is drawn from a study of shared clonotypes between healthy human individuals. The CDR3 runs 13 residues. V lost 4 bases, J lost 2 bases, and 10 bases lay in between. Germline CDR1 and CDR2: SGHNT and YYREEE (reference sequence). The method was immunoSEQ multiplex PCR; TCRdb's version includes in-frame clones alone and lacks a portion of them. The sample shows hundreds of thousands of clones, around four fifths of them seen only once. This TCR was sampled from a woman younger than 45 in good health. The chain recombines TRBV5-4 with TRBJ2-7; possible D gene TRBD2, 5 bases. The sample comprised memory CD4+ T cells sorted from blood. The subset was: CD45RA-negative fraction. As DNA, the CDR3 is TGTGCCAGCAGCCAGGACGGGGCCTACGAGCAGTACTTC. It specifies CASSQDGAYEQYF.